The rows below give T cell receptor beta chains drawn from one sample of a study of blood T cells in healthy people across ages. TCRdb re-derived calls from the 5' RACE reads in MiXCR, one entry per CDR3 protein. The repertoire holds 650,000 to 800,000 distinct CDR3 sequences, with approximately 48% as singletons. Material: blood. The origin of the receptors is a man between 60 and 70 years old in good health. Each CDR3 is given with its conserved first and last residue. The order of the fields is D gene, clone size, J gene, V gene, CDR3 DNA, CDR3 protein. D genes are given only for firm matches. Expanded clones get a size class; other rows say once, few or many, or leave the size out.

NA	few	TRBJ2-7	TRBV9	TGTGCCAGCAGCGTAGGAGTTGACTCCTACGAGCAGTACTTC	CASSVGVDSYEQYF
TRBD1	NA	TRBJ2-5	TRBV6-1	TGTGCCAGCAGTGACGGGACAGTGAAAGAGACCCAGTACTTC	CASSDGTVKETQYF
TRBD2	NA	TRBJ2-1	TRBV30	TGTGCCTGCCGCGGGGGGTCTATATACAATGAGCAGTTCTTC	CACRGGSIYNEQFF
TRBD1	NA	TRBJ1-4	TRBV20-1	TGCAGTGCTACCGGGTTGAACAGGGGAAGTGGAAAACTGTTTTTT	CSATGLNRGSGKLFF
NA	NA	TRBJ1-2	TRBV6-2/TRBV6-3	TGTGCCAGCAGCCGCGGGACATATGGCTACACCTTC	CASSRGTYGYTF
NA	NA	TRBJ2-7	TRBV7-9	TGTACCAGCAGCTTAGTGTCCAGCCTTTCCTACGAGCAGTACTTC	CTSSLVSSLSYEQYF
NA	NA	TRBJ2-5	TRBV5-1	TGCGCCAGCAGCCCAGAGACAGCCCTGGGGGAGACCCAGTACTTC	CASSPETALGETQYF
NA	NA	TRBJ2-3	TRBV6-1	TGTGCCAGCAGTGAAGCACTGGATACGCAGTATTTT	CASSEALDTQYF
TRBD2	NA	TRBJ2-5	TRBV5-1	TGCGCCAGCAGTGACGGGGGGGCCCACAATGAGCAGTACTTC	CASSDGGAHNEQYF
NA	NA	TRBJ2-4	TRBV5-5	TGTGCCAGCAGCTTCCATGGCGGGACAATTTGGGAGCAGTACTTC	CASSFHGGTIWEQYF
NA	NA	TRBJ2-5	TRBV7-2	TGTGCCAGCAGTTTTTTATCAGGGCGGGAGACCCAGTACTTC	CASSFLSGRETQYF
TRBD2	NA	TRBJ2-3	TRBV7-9	TGTGCCAGCAGCTTAGTACCTAGCGGGGTGAATACGCAGTATTTT	CASSLVPSGVNTQYF
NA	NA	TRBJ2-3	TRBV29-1	TGCAGCGTTAGCTACAGGCAGGCCACAGATACGCAGTATTTT	CSVSYRQATDTQYF
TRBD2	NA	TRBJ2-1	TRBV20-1	TGCAGTCTTCAACTCGGGGCTAGCGCGGGGGGGTCCTACAATGAGCAGTTCTTC	CSLQLGASAGGSYNEQFF
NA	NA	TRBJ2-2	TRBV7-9	TGTGCCAGCAGCTTAGAACAGACCGGGGAGCTGTTTTTT	CASSLEQTGELFF
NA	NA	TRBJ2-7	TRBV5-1	TGCGCCAGCAGCTGGTCGTCGGCGGTTTCCTACGAGCAGTACTTC	CASSWSSAVSYEQYF
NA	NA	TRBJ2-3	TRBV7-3	TGTGCCAGCAGCTTAACGTCTCCAGCTACGCAGTATTTT	CASSLTSPATQYF
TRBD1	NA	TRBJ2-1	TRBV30	TGTGCCTGGAGTGCCGCCGGGACAGGGGGCAATGAGCAGTTCTTC	CAWSAAGTGGNEQFF
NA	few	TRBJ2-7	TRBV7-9	TGTGCCAGCAGCTTAGCGATGACAGAACTCACCTACGAGCAGTACTTC	CASSLAMTELTYEQYF
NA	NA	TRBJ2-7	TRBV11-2	TGTGCCAGCAGCTCCTACCACGGGGGAGGCGAGCAGTACTTC	CASSSYHGGGEQYF
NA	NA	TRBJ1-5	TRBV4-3	TGCGCCAGCAGCCAAGACTTACAGGGCAATCAGCCCCAGAATTTT	CASSQDLQGNQPQNF
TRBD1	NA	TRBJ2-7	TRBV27	TGTGCCAGCAGTTTTCGGTACAGGGGGCTACCCTACGAGCAGTACTTC	CASSFRYRGLPYEQYF
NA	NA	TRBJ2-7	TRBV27	TGTGCCAGCAGACAAACCGGGGCTCGGTACGAGCAGTACTTC	CASRQTGARYEQYF
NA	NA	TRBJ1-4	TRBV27	TGTGCCAGCTGCCGGGACATAGGCCGGGAAAAACTGTTTTTT	CASCRDIGREKLFF
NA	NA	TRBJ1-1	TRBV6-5	TGTGCCAGCAGTTACTCCCTGGGGGTCAGGGTAGGGAGCACTGAAGCTTTCTTT	CASSYSLGVRVGSTEAFF
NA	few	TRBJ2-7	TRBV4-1	TGCGCCAGCAGCCAAGGTTCGGGTAGCTCCTACGAGCAGTACTTC	CASSQGSGSSYEQYF
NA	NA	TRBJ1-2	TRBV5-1	TGCGCCAGCAGCTTGGGGTCTGGGAACTATGGCTACACCTTC	CASSLGSGNYGYTF
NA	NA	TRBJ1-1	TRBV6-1	TGTGCCAGCAACATAAATCGTCGTACTGAAGCTTTCTTT	CASNINRRTEAFF
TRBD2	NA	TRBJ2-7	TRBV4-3	TGCGCCAGCAGCGCGATTTTAGCTAGCGGGGGGGCATGGTTTAACAATGAGCAGTACTTC	CASSAILASGGAWFNNEQYF
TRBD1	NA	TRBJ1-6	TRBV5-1	TGCGCCAGCAGCTCAGGACAGGGGGCTAAGTCACCCCTCCACTTT	CASSSGQGAKSPLHF
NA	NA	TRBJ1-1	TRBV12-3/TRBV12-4	TGTGCCAGCAATCACAGGCGAATGAACACTGAAGCTTTCTTT	CASNHRRMNTEAFF
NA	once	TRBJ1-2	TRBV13	TGTGCCAGCAGTCATGGGAGCCTTGGGGGCTACACCTTC	CASSHGSLGGYTF
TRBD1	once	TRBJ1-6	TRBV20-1	TGCAGTGCTAGCCGCCAGGACAGGGGGCGAAGTAATTCACCCCTCCACTTT	CSASRQDRGRSNSPLHF
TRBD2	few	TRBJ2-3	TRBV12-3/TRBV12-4	TGTGCCAGCAGTTTGGATACTAGCGGAAGCACAGATACGCAGTATTTT	CASSLDTSGSTDTQYF
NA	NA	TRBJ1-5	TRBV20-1	TGCAGTGCTAGCAACCGGAAACTCAATCAGCCCCAGCATTTT	CSASNRKLNQPQHF
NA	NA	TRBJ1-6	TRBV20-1	TGCAGTGCTAGAGGGGAGTATTCACCCCTCCACTTT	CSARGEYSPLHF
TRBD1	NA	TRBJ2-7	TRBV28	TGTGCCAGCAGTTTAAGACAGGGCGAGCAGTACTTC	CASSLRQGEQYF
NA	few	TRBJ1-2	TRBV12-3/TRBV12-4	TGTGCCAGCAGTTTAGGCCGACAATCTGGCTATGGCTACACCTTC	CASSLGRQSGYGYTF
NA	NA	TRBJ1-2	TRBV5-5	TGTGCCAGCAGCTGGAATACAGATAACTATGGCTACACCTTC	CASSWNTDNYGYTF
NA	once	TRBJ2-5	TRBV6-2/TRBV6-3	TGTGCCAGCAGGAAAATAGGTTTGGAGACCCAGTACTTC	CASRKIGLETQYF
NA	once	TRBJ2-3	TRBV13	TGTGCCAGCACAGTAATCCGGCGGAGCACAGATACGCAGTATTTT	CASTVIRRSTDTQYF
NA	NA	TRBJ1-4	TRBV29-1	TGCAGCGTTGGGGCCGTTGAAAAACTGTTTTTT	CSVGAVEKLFF
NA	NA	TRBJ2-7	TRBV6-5	TGTGCCGGCAGTTACTCCGATCCGCAGGGTGGAACCTACGAGCAGTACTTC	CAGSYSDPQGGTYEQYF
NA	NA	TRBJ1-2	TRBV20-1	TGCAGTGCTCTGCCGGGACACTTAGGCGGCTACACCTTC	CSALPGHLGGYTF
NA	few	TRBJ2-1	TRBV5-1	TGCGCCAGCAGCTTGGGGCTCATGAACAACAATGAGCAGTTCTTC	CASSLGLMNNNEQFF
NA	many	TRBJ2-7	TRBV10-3	TGTGCCATCAGTGCGGGACAAAACTACGAGCAGTACTTC	CAISAGQNYEQYF
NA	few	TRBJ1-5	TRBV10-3	TGTGCCATCAGTGACGGCAGGGGAACTAGCAATCAGCCCCAGCATTTT	CAISDGRGTSNQPQHF
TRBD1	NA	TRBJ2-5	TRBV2	TGTGCCAGCAGTTACCGAACGACAGGGGTCCAAGAGACCCAGTACTTC	CASSYRTTGVQETQYF
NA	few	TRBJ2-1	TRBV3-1	TGTGCCAGCAGCTTTTACGGGTCGACGTACAATGAGCAGTTCTTC	CASSFYGSTYNEQFF
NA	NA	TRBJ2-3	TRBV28	TGTGCCAGCATACTAGCTAGCACAGATACGCAGTATTTT	CASILASTDTQYF
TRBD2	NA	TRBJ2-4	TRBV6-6	TGTGCCAGCAGTTACGGACCGGGACTAGCGCCAAGCATTCAGTACTTC	CASSYGPGLAPSIQYF
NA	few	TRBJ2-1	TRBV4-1	TGCGCCAGCAGCCAAGAGGAACTCACAGGAGATGAGCAGTTCTTC	CASSQEELTGDEQFF
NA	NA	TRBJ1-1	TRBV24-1	TGTGCCACCAGTGATTTGTTCCGGGGGCTGAACACTGAAGCTTTCTTT	CATSDLFRGLNTEAFF
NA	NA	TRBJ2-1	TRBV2	TGTGCCAGCAGCCCGTGGGGGTCCAACAATGAGCAGTTCTTC	CASSPWGSNNEQFF